In its sample, the clone carrying this TCR beta chain was seen a few times. The data were obtained in a study of T-cell memory formation after mild COVID-19. TCRdb re-called the 5' RACE reads with MiXCR, one entry per CDR3 protein. The table lists 400,000 or so distinct CDR3 sequences, over 20% of them singletons, with approximately 12% in the top ten. The sequence came from an adult woman who had mild COVID-19 (a few samples of this study predate the infection). Cell type and time point are not known. What was sequenced was PBMCs or a T cell subset sorted from them (not recorded which).

The DNA for the CDR3 is TGCACCAGCAGCCAAGGAAGTTCCGATACGCAGTATTTT. This codes for CTSSQGSSDTQYF. J is TRBJ2-3 and V is TRBV1. TRBV1 is marked as a pseudogene. This CDR3 contains 13 residues.